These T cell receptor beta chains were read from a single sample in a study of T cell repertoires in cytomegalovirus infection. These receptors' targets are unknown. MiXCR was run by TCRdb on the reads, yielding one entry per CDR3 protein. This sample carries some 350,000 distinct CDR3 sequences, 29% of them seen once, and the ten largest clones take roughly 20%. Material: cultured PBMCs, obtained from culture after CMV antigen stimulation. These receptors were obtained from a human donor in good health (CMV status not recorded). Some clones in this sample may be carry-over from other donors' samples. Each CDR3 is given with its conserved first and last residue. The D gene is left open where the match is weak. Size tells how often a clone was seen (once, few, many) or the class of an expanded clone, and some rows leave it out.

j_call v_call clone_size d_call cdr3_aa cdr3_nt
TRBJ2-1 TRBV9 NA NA CASSHRRRDSYNEQFF TGTGCCAGCAGCCACCGGAGGCGGGATTCCTACAATGAGCAGTTCTTC
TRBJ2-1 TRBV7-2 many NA CASSPDEMKVF TGTGCCAGCAGCCCTGACGAAATGAAAGTCTTC
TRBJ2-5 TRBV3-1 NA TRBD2 CATAPSGELQETQYF TGTGCCACCGCACCTAGCGGGGAGCTCCAAGAGACCCAGTACTTC
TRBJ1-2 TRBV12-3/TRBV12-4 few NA CASSLRGGHGYTF TGTGCCAGCAGTTTAAGAGGGGGTCATGGCTACACCTTC
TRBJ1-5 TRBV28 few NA CASRGPTQQPQHF TGTGCCAGCCGGGGACCGACTCAGCAGCCCCAGCATTTT
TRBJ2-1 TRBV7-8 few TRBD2 CASSAASGGPYNEQFF TGTGCCAGCAGCGCTGCTAGCGGGGGCCCCTACAATGAGCAGTTCTTC
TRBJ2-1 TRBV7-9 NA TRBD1 CASSPPGQYRNEQFF TGTGCCAGCAGTCCACCGGGACAGTATCGTAATGAGCAGTTCTTC
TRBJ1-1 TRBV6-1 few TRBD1 CASSDGTGFRGTEAFF TGTGCCAGCAGCGACGGGACAGGGTTTAGAGGAACTGAAGCTTTCTTT
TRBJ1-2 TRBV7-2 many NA CASSLESQIDGYTF TGTGCCAGCAGCTTAGAATCCCAAATCGATGGCTACACCTTC
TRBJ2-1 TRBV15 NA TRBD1 CATSGIGTGVYNEQFF TGTGCCACCAGCGGGATCGGCACAGGGGTTTACAATGAGCAGTTCTTC
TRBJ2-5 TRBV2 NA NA CASTMNPGETQYF TGTGCCAGCACTATGAACCCGGGAGAGACCCAGTACTTC
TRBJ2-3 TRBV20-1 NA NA CSAPSIQDTQYF TGCAGTGCCCCCAGCATTCAAGATACGCAGTATTTT
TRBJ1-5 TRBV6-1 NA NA CASSRGLINQPQHF TGTGCCAGCAGCCGGGGACTGATCAATCAGCCCCAGCATTTT
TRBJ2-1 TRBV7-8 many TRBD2 CAGSPSGRWNEQFF TGTGCCGGATCCCCTAGCGGGAGATGGAATGAGCAGTTCTTC
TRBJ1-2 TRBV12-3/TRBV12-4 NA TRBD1 CASTETGNYGYTF TGTGCCAGCACTGAGACAGGGAACTATGGCTACACCTTC
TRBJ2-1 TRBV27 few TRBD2 CASSLFSGSSDEQFF TGTGCCAGCAGTTTGTTTAGCGGGAGTTCGGATGAGCAGTTCTTC
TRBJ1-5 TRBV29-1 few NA CSVSFRNQPQHF TGCAGCGTGAGCTTTCGCAATCAGCCCCAGCATTTT
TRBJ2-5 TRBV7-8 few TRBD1 CASSYMTGDDETQYF TGTGCCAGCAGCTACATGACAGGGGACGACGAGACCCAGTACTTC